A selection of T cell receptor beta chains follows, all from one sample in a study of T-cell memory formation after mild COVID-19. TCRdb ran MiXCR on the 5' RACE reads and lists one entry per CDR3 protein. The table lists 560,000 or so distinct CDR3 sequences, 15% to 20% of them singletons. The sample taken for sequencing was PBMCs or a T cell subset sorted from them (not recorded which). The receptors derive from an adult woman who had mild COVID-19 (a few samples of this study predate the infection). Cell type and time point are not known. The CDR3 runs from the conserved cysteine through the conserved F or W.

cdr3_length,j_call,v_call,cdr3_aa
16,TRBJ1-6,TRBV4-1,CASSQWTGVNNSPLHF
13,TRBJ1-2,TRBV29-1,CSARTGYEDGYTF
15,TRBJ2-7,TRBV6-5,CASGLAAPNGIGQYF
17,TRBJ2-4,TRBV7-8,CASSRGGGRGLPNIQYF
15,TRBJ2-1,TRBV20-1,CSAKNRGKLLIHQFF
12,TRBJ2-5,TRBV20-1,CSARSGGMTQYF
14,TRBJ1-4,TRBV2,CASGLGTGGEKLFF
14,TRBJ2-7,TRBV20-1,CSASVGRESSEQYF
15,TRBJ1-4,TRBV6-1,CASSDRDMRTEKLFF
15,TRBJ1-2,TRBV29-1,CSVVGRLQTNYGYTF
14,TRBJ1-2,TRBV7-2,CASRWQGVAPGYTF
15,TRBJ2-5,TRBV5-1,CASSQGLAYQETQYF
16,TRBJ2-3,TRBV4-3,CASSQDLGSTTDTQYF
12,TRBJ2-1,TRBV5-1,CASSLGGYEQFF
15,TRBJ2-1,TRBV29-1,CSVSGGFGSYNEQFF
14,TRBJ2-5,TRBV19,CASSMRQGKETQYF
22,TRBJ2-4,TRBV27,CASSLSRQGGPAGTSARNIQYF
15,TRBJ1-1,TRBV19,CASSWTGTLNTEAFF
17,TRBJ1-2,TRBV18,CASSPNRDRGSFYGYTF
15,TRBJ2-3,TRBV20-1,CSASSGTASTDTQYF
17,TRBJ2-2,TRBV7-3,CASSSPADLANTGELFF
13,TRBJ2-1,TRBV4-1,CASSQPTPTRQFF
15,TRBJ2-5,TRBV18,CASSTTLGLQETQYF
18,TRBJ2-3,TRBV7-3,CASSLGRGAPGRTDTQYF
17,TRBJ2-1,TRBV4-2,CASSQDPTGRAPHEQFF
14,TRBJ1-2,TRBV9,CASSVVGGTYGYTF